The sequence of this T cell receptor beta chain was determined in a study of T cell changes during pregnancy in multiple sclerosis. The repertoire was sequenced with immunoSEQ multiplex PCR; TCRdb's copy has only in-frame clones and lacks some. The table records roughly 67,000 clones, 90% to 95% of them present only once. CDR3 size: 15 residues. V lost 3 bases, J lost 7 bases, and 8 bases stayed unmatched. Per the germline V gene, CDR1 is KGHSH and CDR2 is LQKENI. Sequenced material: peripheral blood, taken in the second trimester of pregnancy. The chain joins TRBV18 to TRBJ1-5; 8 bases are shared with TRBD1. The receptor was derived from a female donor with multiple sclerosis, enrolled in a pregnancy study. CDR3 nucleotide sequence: TGTGCCAGCTCACCGCAGGGGGCTACTTACCAGCCCCAGCATTTT. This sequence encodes CASSPQGATYQPQHF.